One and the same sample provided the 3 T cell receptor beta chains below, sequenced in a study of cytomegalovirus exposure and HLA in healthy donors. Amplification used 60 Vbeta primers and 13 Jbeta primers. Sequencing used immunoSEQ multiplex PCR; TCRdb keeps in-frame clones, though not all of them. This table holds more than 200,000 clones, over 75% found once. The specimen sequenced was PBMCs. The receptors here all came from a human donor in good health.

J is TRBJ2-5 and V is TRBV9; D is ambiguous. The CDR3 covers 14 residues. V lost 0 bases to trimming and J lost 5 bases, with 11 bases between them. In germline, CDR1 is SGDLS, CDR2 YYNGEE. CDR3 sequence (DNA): TGTGCCAGCAGCGTAGGGAGTGCCTCGGAGACCCAGTACTTC. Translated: CASSVGSASETQYF.

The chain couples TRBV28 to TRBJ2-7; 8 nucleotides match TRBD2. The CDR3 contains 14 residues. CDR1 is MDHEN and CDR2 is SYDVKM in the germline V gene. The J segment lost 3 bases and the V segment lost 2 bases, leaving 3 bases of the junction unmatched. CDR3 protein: CASSLISGDYEQYF. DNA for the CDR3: TGTGCCAGCAGTTTAATTAGCGGGGACTACGAGCAGTACTTC.

The CDR3 nucleotides are TGCAGCGTTCCCCGGCCGCTTCCCTTCGGGGGCTACACCTTC. Its translation: CSVPRPLPFGGYTF. The chain employs TRBV29-1 and TRBJ1-2, with D unclear. V was clipped by 5 bases and J by 8 bases, with 21 bases between them. This CDR3 region has 14 residues. CDR1 and CDR2 from the germline V gene are SQVTM and ANQGSEA.